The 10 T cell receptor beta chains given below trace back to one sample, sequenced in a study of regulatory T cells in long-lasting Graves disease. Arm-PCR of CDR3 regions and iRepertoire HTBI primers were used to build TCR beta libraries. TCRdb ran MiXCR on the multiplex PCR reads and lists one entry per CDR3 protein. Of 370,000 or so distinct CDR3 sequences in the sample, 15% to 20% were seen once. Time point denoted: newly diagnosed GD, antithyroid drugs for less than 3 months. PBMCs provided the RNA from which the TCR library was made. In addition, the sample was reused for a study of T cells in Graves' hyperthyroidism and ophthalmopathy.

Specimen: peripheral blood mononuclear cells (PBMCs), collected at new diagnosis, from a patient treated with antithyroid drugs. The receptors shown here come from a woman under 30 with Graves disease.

The CDR3 protein is CASSATDRGAFTGELFF. The CDR3 nucleotides read TGTGCCAGCAGCGCGACCGACAGGGGTGCATTTACCGGGGAGCTGTTTTTT. The chain is built from TRBV9 and TRBJ2-2; TRBD1 matches 8 bases. CDR3 length: 17 residues. Germline values: CDR1 SGDLS, CDR2 YYNGEE. V lost 3 bases and J lost 5; bases outside the gene matches: 12.

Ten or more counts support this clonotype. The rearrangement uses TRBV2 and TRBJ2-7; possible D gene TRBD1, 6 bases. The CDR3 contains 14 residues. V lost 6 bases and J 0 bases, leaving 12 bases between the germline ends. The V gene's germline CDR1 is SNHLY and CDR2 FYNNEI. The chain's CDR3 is CASSLRGPSYEQYF. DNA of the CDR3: TGTGCCAGCAGCCTCAGGGGTCCCTCCTACGAGCAGTACTTC. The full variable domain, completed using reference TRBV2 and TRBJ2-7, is EPEVTQTPSHQVTQMGQEVILRCVPISNHLYFYWYRQILGQKVEFLVSFYNNEISEKSEIFDDQFSVERPDGSNFTLKIRSTKLEDSAMYFCASSLRGPSYEQYFGPGTRLTVT.

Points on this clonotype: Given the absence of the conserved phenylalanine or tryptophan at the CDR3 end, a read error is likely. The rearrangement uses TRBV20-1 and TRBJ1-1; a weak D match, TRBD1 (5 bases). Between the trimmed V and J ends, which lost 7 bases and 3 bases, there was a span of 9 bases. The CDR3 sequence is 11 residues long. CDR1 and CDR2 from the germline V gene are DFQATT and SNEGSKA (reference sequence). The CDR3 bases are TGCAGTGTTACGGGGGACACTGAAGCTTTCTTG. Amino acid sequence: CSVTGDTEAFL.

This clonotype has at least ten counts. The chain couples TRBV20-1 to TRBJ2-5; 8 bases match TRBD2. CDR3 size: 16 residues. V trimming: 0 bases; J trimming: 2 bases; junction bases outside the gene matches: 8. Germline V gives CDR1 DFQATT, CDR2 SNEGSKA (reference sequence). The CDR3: CSARDGAGDTQETQYF. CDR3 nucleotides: TGCAGTGCTAGAGATGGAGCGGGAGACACACAAGAGACCCAGTACTTC.

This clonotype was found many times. CDR3 loop: CAWRVPTANTEAFF. For the CDR3, the DNA is TGTGCCTGGAGAGTACCTACAGCGAACACTGAAGCTTTCTTT. V and J are TRBV30 and TRBJ1-1; no reliable D call. Trimming left V 3 bases short and J 1 base short, with 12 bases between. Germline V gene sequence: CDR1 GTSNPN, CDR2 SVGIG (reference sequence). The CDR3 loop spans 14 amino acids.

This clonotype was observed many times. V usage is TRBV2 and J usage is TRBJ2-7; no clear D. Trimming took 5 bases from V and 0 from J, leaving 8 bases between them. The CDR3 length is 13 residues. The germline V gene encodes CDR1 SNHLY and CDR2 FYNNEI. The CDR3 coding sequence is TGTGCCAGCAGTTTTGATTTCTCCTACGAGCAGTACTTC. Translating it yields CASSFDFSYEQYF.

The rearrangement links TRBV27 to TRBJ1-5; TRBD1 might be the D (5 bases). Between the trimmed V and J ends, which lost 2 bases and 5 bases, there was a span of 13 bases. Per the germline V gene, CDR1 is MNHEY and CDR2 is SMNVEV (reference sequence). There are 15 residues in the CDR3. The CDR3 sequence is CASSLMSGTDQPQHF. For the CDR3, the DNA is TGTGCCAGCAGTTTAATGTCAGGGACGGATCAGCCCCAGCATTTT.

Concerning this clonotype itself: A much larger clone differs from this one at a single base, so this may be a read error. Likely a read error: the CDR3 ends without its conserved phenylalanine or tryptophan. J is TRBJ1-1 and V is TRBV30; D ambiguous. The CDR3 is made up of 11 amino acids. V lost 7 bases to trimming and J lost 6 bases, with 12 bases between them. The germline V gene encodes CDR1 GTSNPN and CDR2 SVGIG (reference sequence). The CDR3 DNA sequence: TGTGCCTCTGCGTCTCGCTCTGAAGCTTTCCTT. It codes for CASASRSEAFL.

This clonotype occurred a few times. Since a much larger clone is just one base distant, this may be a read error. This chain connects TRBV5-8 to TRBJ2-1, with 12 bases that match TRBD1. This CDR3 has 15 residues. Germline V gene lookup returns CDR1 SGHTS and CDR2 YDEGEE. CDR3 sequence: CASSSGDRGLLEQLF. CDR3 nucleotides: TGTGCCAGCAGCTCGGGGGACAGGGGGCTCCTTGAGCAGCTCTTC.

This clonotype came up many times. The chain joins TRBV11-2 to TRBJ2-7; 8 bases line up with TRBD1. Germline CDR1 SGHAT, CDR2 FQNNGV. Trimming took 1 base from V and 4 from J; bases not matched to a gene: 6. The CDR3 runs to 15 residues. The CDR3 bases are TGTGCCAGCAGCTTAGTGCCGGGACAGGTTTACGAGCAGTACTTC. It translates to CASSLVPGQVYEQYF.